The 5 T cell receptor beta chains in this list originate from one sample, sequenced in a study of blood T cell repertoires in COVID-19. Sequencing was performed with immunoSEQ multiplex PCR; in TCRdb, only in-frame clones are kept and a portion is missing. The data hold more than 150,000 clones, with about 95% observed a single time. Sequencing was performed on peripheral blood. The receptors derive from a man younger than 45 with COVID-19, enrolled during active disease.

The V and J genes are TRBV9 and TRBJ1-6; D uncertain. The CDR3 is 12 amino acids. V was shortened by 3 bases and J by 16 bases, with 14 bases between the two germline ends. Germline lookup yields CDR1 SGDLS and CDR2 YYNGEE. The CDR3 spells CASSAGDRRLHF. CDR3 nucleotide sequence: TGTGCCAGCAGCGCCGGAGACCGTCGACTCCACTTT.

The V and J genes are TRBV9 and TRBJ2-1; maybe TRBD2 (5 bases). This CDR3 is built from 11 residues. V lost 5 bases to trimming and J lost 9 bases, with 9 bases between them. CDR1 is SGDLS, CDR2 YYNGEE, per germline. The CDR3 region has the DNA TGTGCCAGCAGAAAAGCGGCTGAGCAGTTCTTC. This codes for CASRKAAEQFF.

The chain uses TRBV18 and TRBJ2-1, with 7 bases matching TRBD1. V dropped 6 bases and J dropped 0; count of bases not matched to a gene: 8. The CDR3 covers 16 residues. Germline-derived CDR1 and CDR2 are KGHSH and LQKENI. CDR3 bases: TGTGCCAGCTCGTCACAGGGGCACTACTCCTACAATGAGCAGTTCTTC. Its translation is CASSSQGHYSYNEQFF.

This chain uses TRBV19 with TRBJ2-7; D possibly corresponds to TRBD2 (7 bases). The CDR3 totals 15 residues. Trimming stripped 5 bases from V and 5 bases from J, with 19 bases between. Germline V gives CDR1 LNHDA, CDR2 SQIVND (reference sequence). The CDR3 bases are TGTGCCAGTAGTCCGGTTGGGGGGGCCTTTCACGAGCAGTACTTC. This sequence encodes CASSPVGGAFHEQYF.

The chain recombines TRBV18 with TRBJ1-5; D not certain. Germline V gives CDR1 KGHSH, CDR2 LQKENI. This CDR3 has 16 residues. Trimming cost V 3 bases and J 6 bases, with 18 bases left between them. CDR3 amino acids: CASSPLDPEGGQPQHF. Here the CDR3 DNA reads TGTGCCAGCTCACCTTTAGACCCAGAGGGCGGTCAGCCCCAGCATTTT.